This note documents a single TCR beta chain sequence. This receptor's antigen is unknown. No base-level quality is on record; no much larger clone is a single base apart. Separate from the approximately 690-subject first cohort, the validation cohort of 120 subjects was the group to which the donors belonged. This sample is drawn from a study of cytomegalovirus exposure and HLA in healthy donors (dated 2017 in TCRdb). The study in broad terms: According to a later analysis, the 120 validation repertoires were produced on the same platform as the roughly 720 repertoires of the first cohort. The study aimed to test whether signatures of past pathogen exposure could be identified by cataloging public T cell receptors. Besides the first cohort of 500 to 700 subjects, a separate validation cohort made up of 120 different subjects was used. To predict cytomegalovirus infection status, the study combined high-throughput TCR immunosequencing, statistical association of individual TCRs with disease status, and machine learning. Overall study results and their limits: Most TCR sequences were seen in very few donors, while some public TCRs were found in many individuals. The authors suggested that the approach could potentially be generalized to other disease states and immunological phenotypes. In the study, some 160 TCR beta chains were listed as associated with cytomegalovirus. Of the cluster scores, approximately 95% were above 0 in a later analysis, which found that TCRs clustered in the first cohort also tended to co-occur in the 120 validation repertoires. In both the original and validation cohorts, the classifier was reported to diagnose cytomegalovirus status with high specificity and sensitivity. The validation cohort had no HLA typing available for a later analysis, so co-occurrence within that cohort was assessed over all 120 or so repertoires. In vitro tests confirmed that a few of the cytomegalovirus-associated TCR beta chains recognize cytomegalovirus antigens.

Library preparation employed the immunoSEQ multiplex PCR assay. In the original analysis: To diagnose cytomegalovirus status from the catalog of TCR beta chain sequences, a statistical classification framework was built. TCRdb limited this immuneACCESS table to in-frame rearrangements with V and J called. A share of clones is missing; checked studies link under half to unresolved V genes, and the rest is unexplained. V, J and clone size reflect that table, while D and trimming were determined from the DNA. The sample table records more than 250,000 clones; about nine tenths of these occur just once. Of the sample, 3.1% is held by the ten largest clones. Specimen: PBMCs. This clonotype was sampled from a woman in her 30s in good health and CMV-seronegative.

The CDR3 sequence is CASSPGQGFEQYF. The nucleotides are TGTGCCAGCAGCCCGGGACAGGGGTTCGAGCAGTACTTC. The chain is assembled from TRBV7-6 and TRBJ2-7; 10 junctional bases match TRBD1. From a lookup of the germline V gene, CDR1 and CDR2 are SGHVS and FNYEAQ. V loses 5 bases at its end and J loses 6 bases; junction bases beyond the gene matches: 4. Measured from the cysteine to the phenylalanine, the CDR3 is 13 residues long. The sequence is cut down to CDR3 DNA, 39 bases in frame from base 1.